This T cell receptor (beta chain) comes out of a study of CXCR3-negative and CXCR3-positive naive CD8 T cells. The study, taken as a whole, reports: Naive cells that were CXCR3-positive had more hydrophobic TRB CDR3s (compared with CXCR3-negative naive cells). TRBV-TRBJ usage was similar across naive CXCR3 subsets but distinct in memory cells. Both naive subsets had comparably high diversity; memory CD8+ cells much lower.

Each TRB cDNA library was prepared by 5' RACE (with UMI labels). TCRdb reprocessed the 5' RACE reads; each CDR3 protein has one entry and no DNA is given. The sample data list 130,000 to 150,000 distinct CDR3 sequences. The CDR3 loop spans 16 amino acids. In germline, CDR1 is SGHRS, CDR2 YFSETQ. Sorting yielded triplicates of 300,000 cells for each CD8+ T cell subset. CD45RO-CCR7+CD27+CD95- expression identified naive CD8+ T cells. A word on this clonotype: No antigen is known for it.

The sequence was collected from a human donor in good health. Some clones in this sample may be carry-over from other donors' samples. The chain links TRBV5-1 to TRBJ2-3; TCRdb reports TRBD1, a call that lacks DNA to check it against. Sequencing input: naive CXCR3+ CD8+ T cells from blood. The subset: CD45RO-CCR7+CD27+CD95- naive CD8+ T cells expressing CXCR3 (TNR3+). CDR3: CASSWAQETPTDTQYF.